These 17 T cell receptor beta chains came from one sample sequenced in a study of blood T cells in healthy people across ages. It was with a sample-barcoded 5' primer and a J-beta primer mix that a second PCR of roughly 7 to 12 cycles was run. TCRdb reprocessed the 5' RACE reads with MiXCR, giving one entry per CDR3 protein. The table includes about 1.4 million distinct CDR3 sequences, roughly 64% detected once. What was sequenced was blood. Source of these receptors: a man aged 18 to 29 in good health.

The chain joins TRBV7-2 to TRBJ1-2; no clear D. Trimming cost V 1 base and J 4 bases, with 7 bases left between them. The CDR3 is 13 residues long. Germline CDR1 is SGHTA and CDR2 is FQGNSA. The CDR3, as DNA: TGTGCCAGCAGCTTAGTGGCTCCCTATGGCTACACCTTC. It codes for CASSLVAPYGYTF.

The V gene is TRBV2, the J gene TRBJ2-4; no definite D call. The J call may be mistaken, given a closer DNA end match to TRBJ2-7. The CDR3 consists of 13 residues. Per the germline V gene, CDR1 is SNHLY and CDR2 is FYNNEI. In DNA, the CDR3 is TGTGCCAGCGGCCCCAGAGGTATCTACGAGCAGTACTTC. Translated: CASGPRGIYEQYF.

The chain recombines TRBV20-1 with TRBJ2-1; D uncertain. Germline values: CDR1 DFQATT, CDR2 SNEGSKA (reference sequence). The CDR3 covers 13 residues. The V and J ends lost 3 bases and 8 bases respectively, with 14 bases between them. The CDR3 nucleotides read TGCAGTGCTAGTCCCGGTCTACGGGATGAGCAGTTCTTC. Encoded protein: CSASPGLRDEQFF.

This rearrangement joins TRBV7-9 to TRBJ2-3; no firm D call. The germline CDR1 and CDR2 sequences are SEHNR and FQNEAQ (reference sequence). Between the trimmed V and J ends, which lost 1 base and 10 bases, there was a span of 12 bases. The CDR3 is made up of 13 amino acids. CDR3 sequence: CASSLEESTAQYF. DNA of the CDR3: TGTGCCAGCAGCTTAGAGGAATCCACGGCGCAGTATTTT.

This chain links TRBV6-2 or TRBV6-3 with TRBJ2-3; tentatively, D is TRBD1 or TRBD2 (5 bases each). Germline CDR1 is MNHEY and CDR2 is SVGEGT. This CDR3 comprises 18 residues. The V end lost 0 bases, the J end lost 6 bases, and 22 bases lay between the germline ends. This CDR3 is CASSYSRTPGTGPDTQYF. The CDR3 DNA is TGTGCCAGCAGTTACTCCAGAACTCCCGGGACGGGGCCCGATACGCAGTATTTT.

This sequence joins TRBV20-1 and TRBJ2-2; TRBD1 matches 8 bases. CDR3 size: 15 residues. Germline loops: CDR1 DFQATT, CDR2 SNEGSKA (reference sequence). V lost 1 base to trimming and J lost 0 bases; unmatched junction nucleotides: 1. The chain's CDR3 is CSARGGQANTGELFF. CDR3 sequence (DNA): TGCAGTGCTAGAGGGGGACAGGCGAACACCGGGGAGCTGTTTTTT.

V gene TRBV6-5 combines with J gene TRBJ2-7; TRBD2 might be the D (5 bases). CDR3 length: 13 residues. Germline CDR1 MNHEY, CDR2 SVGAGI. Trimming took 4 bases from V and 3 from J, leaving 10 bases between them. The CDR3 region has the DNA TGTGCCAGCAGTTCAAGACGGGACTACGAGCAGTACTTC. It is translated as CASSSRRDYEQYF.

J is TRBJ2-1 and V is TRBV6-6, with TRBD1 identical over 10 bases. CDR1 and CDR2 (germline): MNHNY, SVGAGI (reference sequence). The trim removed 5 bases at V and 13 bases at J, leaving 17 bases unmatched. This CDR3 comprises 16 residues. CDR3: CASSRDRGSFSETQFF. In nucleotides, the CDR3 is TGTGCCAGCAGTAGGGACAGGGGTTCCTTCTCAGAGACCCAGTTCTTC.

This chain joins TRBV7-9 and TRBJ1-2, with D hard to call. V lost 4 bases and J lost 7, with 10 bases in between. CDR3 length equals 12 residues. CDR1 is SEHNR and CDR2 is FQNEAQ in the germline V gene (reference sequence). CDR3 sequence (DNA): TGTGCCAGCAGCTCCCCTGCAGTTGGCTACACCTTC. Protein: CASSSPAVGYTF.

The chain recombines TRBV6-2 or TRBV6-3 with TRBJ2-7, with unresolved D. Germline CDR1 is MNHEY and CDR2 is SVGEGT. V was clipped by 2 bases and J by 0 bases, with 14 bases between them. The CDR3 has 16 residues. CDR3 loop: CASSYGRLGLSYEQYF. CDR3 nucleotide sequence: TGTGCCAGCAGTTACGGTAGACTCGGGCTCTCCTACGAGCAGTACTTC.

V and J are TRBV12-3 or TRBV12-4 and TRBJ2-5; 7 bases match TRBD1. Losses at the gene ends were 2 bases for V and 1 base for J; bases not matched to a gene: 7. The CDR3 contains 16 residues. As DNA, the CDR3 is TGTGCCAGCAGTTTACGCAGGGGGTCGGTCCAAGAGACCCAGTACTTC. Protein: CASSLRRGSVQETQYF.

This clonotype was seen only a few times. The chain links TRBV10-3 to TRBJ2-1; the D is unclear. The V and J ends lost 8 bases and 0 bases respectively, with 8 bases between them. CDR3 length: 13 amino acids. Germline V lookup: CDR1 ENHRY, CDR2 SYGVKD. CDR3 protein: CAIAERSYNEQFF. Here the CDR3 DNA reads TGTGCCATCGCGGAGCGCTCCTACAATGAGCAGTTCTTC.

Only a few counts were recorded for this clonotype. The chain joins TRBV4-3 to TRBJ1-1, with unresolved D. Per germline, CDR1 LGHNA and CDR2 YSLEER. The CDR3 sequence is 14 residues long. The V and J ends lost 5 bases and 2 bases respectively, with 12 bases between them. CDR3 DNA: TGCGCCAGCAGCGTAAGATATGGTAACACTGAAGCTTTCTTT. It specifies CASSVRYGNTEAFF.

The V call is TRBV20-1, the J call TRBJ2-5; D gene unclear. From germline, CDR1 is DFQATT and CDR2 SNEGSKA (reference sequence). V lost 0 bases and J 0 bases, leaving 17 bases between the germline ends. CDR3 length: 17 amino acids. DNA for the CDR3: TGCAGTGCTAGAGATCTTTTCACACGGGCGAACCAAGAGACCCAGTACTTC. It specifies CSARDLFTRANQETQYF.

The genes are TRBV21-1 and TRBJ2-3; the D call of TRBD2 is as the table states it, not checked on the DNA. TRBV21-1 is recorded as a pseudogene. This CDR3 is 15 amino acids long. This chain's CDR3 is CASSISGHHTDTQYF. CDR3 DNA: TGTGCCAGCAGCATCAGCGGGCACCACACAGATACGCAGTATTTT.

The chain combines TRBV4-3 with TRBJ2-7; TRBD2 matches at 8 bases. This CDR3 contains 16 residues. Looked up from germline, CDR1 is LGHNA and CDR2 is YSLEER. After removal of 1 base from V and 4 bases from J, the junction contained 9 bases not matched to a gene. The CDR3 bases are TGCGCCAGCAGCCAAGCGGCGGTAGCGGGGAATTACGAGCAGTACTTC. Protein sequence: CASSQAAVAGNYEQYF.

The chain carries TRBV5-8 and TRBJ2-4; D possibly corresponds to TRBD1 (5 bases). The DNA end lines up better with TRBJ2-7; the J call may be wrong. The V gene's germline CDR1 is SGHTS and CDR2 YDEGEE. The CDR3 loop spans 14 amino acids. The CDR3 DNA is TGTGCCAGCAGCTTGGGACAGCGTTGGGACGAGCAGTACTTC. It translates to CASSLGQRWDEQYF.